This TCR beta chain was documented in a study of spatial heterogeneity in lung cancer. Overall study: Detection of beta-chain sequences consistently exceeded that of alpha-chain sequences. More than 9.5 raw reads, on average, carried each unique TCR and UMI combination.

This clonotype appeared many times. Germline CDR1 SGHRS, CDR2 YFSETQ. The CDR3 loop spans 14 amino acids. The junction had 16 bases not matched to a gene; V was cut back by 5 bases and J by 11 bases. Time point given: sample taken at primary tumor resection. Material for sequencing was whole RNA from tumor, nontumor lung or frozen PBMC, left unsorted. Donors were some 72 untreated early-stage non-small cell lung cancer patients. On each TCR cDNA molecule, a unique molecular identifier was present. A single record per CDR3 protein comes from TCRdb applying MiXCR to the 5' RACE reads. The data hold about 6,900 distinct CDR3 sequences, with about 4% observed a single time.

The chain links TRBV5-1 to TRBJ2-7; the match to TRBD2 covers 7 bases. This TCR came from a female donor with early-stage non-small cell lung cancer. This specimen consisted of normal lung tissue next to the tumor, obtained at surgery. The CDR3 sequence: CASSPRPGTMKEYF. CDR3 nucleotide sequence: TGCGCCAGCAGTCCGCGTCCCGGGACTATGAAGGAGTACTTC.